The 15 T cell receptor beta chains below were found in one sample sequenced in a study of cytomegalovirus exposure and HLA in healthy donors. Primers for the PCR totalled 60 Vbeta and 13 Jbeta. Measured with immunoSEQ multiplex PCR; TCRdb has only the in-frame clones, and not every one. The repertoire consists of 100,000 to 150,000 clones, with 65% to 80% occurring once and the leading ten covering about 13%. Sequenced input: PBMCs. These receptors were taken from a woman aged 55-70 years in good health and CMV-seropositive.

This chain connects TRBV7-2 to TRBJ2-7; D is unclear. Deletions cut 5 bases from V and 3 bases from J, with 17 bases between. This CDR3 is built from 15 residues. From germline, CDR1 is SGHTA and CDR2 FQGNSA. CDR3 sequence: CASSGHFSTFYEQYF. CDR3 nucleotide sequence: TGTGCCAGCAGCGGGCACTTCTCAACCTTCTACGAGCAGTACTTC.

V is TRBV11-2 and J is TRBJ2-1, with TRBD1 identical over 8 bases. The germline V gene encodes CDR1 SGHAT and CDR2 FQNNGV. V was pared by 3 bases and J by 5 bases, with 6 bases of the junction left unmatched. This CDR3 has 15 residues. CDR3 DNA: TGTGCCAGCAGCTTTTACCAGGGGGCCCACAATGAGCAGTTCTTC. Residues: CASSFYQGAHNEQFF.

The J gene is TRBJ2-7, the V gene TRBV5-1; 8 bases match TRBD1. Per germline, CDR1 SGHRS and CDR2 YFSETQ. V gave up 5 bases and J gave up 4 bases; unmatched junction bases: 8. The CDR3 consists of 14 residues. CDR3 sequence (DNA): TGCGCCAGCAGAAAGGTGCAGGGGGCATACGAGCAGTACTTC. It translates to CASRKVQGAYEQYF. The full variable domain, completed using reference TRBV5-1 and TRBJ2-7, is KAGVTQTPRYLIKTRGQQVTLSCSPISGHRSVSWYQQTPGQGLQFLFEYFSETQRNKGNFPGRFSGRQFSNSRSEMNVSTLELGDSALYLCASRKVQGAYEQYFGPGTRLTVT.

CDR3 sequence reads: CASERQVRGNYGYTF. The DNA of the CDR3 is TGTGCCAGCGAAAGACAGGTCCGGGGTAACTATGGCTACACCTTC. The chain employs TRBV19 and TRBJ1-2; a possible D gene is TRBD1 (6 bases). V was pared by 9 bases and J by 1 base, with 18 bases between. Germline lookup yields CDR1 LNHDA and CDR2 SQIVND (reference sequence). The length of the CDR3 is 15 residues.

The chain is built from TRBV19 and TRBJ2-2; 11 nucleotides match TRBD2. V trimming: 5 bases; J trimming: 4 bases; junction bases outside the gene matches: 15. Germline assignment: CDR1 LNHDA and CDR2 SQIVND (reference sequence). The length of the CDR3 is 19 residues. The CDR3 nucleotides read TGTGCCAGTAGTTTCCGTAGCGGGGGGGCCGAGTATGGCACCGGGGAGCTGTTTTTT. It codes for CASSFRSGGAEYGTGELFF.

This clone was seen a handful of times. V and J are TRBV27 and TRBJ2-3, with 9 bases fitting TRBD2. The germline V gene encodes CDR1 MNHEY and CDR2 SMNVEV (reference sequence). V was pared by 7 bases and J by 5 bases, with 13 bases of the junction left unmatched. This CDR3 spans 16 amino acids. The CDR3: CASTISGGELGDTQYF. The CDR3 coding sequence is TGTGCCAGCACTATTAGCGGGGGTGAGTTAGGAGATACGCAGTATTTT.

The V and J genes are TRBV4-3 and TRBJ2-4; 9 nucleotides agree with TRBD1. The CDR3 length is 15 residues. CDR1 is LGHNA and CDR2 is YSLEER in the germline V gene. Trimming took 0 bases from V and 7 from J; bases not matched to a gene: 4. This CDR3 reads CASSQEGQGSNIQYF. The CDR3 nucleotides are TGCGCCAGCAGCCAAGAGGGACAGGGTTCGAACATTCAGTACTTC.

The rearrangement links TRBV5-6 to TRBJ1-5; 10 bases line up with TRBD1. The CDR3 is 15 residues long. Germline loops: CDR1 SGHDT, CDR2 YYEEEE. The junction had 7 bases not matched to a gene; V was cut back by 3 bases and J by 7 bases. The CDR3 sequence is CASSSRDRGLQPQHF. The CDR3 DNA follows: TGTGCCAGCAGCTCCCGGGACAGGGGTTTACAGCCCCAGCATTTT.

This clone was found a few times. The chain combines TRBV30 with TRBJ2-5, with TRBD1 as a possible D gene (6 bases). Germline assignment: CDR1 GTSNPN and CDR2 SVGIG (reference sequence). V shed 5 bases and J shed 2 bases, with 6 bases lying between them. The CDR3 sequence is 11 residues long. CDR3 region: CAWGQQETQYF. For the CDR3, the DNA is TGTGCCTGGGGACAGCAAGAGACCCAGTACTTC. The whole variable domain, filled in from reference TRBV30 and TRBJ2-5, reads SQTIHQWPATLVQPVGSPLSLECTVEGTSNPNLYWYRQAAGRGLQLLFYSVGIGQISSEVPQNLSASRPQDRQFILSSKKLLLSDSGFYLCAWGQQETQYFGPGTRLLVL.

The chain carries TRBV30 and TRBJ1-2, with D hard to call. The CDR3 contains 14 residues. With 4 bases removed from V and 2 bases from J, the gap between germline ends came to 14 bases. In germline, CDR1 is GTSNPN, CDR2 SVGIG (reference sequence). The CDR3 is CAWTSQTGNYGYTF. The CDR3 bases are TGTGCCTGGACCTCCCAAACCGGGAACTATGGCTACACCTTC.

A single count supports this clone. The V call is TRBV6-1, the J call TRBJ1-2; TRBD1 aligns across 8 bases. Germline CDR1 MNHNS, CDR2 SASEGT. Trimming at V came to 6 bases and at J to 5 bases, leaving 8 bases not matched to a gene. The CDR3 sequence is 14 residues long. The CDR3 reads CASRSSQGAYGYTF. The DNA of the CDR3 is TGTGCCAGCAGATCCTCTCAGGGGGCGTATGGCTACACCTTC.

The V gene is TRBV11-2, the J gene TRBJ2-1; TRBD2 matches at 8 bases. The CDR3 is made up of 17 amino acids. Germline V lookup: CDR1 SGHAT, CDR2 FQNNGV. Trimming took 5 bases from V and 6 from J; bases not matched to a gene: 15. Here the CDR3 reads CASSSGSGGGPPNEQFF. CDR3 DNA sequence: TGTGCCAGCAGCAGCGGCTCGGGCGGGGGGCCCCCCAATGAGCAGTTCTTC.

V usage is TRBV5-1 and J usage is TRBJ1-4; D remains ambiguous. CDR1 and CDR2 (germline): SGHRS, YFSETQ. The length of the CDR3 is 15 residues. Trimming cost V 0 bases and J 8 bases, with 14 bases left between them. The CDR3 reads CASSLGDTRGEKLFF. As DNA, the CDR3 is TGCGCCAGCAGCTTGGGTGACACCCGGGGAGAAAAACTGTTTTTT.

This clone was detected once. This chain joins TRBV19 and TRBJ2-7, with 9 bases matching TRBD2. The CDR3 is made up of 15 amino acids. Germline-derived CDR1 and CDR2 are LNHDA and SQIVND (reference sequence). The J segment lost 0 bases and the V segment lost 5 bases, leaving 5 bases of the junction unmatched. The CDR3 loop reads CASSGPGLASYEQYF. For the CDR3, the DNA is TGTGCCAGTAGTGGACCGGGACTAGCCTCCTACGAGCAGTACTTC.

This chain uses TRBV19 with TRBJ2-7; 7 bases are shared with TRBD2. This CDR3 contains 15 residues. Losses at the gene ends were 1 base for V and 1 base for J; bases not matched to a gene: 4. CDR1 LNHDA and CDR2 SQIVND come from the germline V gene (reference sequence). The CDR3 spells CASSIGQGGSYEQYF. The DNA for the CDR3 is TGTGCCAGTAGTATAGGGCAGGGAGGGTCCTACGAGCAGTACTTC.